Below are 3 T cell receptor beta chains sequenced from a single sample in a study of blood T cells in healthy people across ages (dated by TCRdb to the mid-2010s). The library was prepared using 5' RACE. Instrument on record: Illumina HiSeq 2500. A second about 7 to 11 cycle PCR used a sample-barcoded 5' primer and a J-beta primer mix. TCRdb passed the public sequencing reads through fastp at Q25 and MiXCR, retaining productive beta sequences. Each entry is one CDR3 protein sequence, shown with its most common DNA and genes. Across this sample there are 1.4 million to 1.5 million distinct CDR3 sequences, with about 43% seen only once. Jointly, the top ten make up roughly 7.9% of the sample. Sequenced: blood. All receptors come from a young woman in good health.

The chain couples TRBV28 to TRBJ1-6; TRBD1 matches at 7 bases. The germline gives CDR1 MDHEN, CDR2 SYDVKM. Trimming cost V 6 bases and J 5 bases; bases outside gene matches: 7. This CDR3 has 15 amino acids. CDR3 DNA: TGTGCCAGCAGCCCGGGGACAGAAAATAATTCACCCCTCCACTTT. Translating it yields CASSPGTENNSPLHF.

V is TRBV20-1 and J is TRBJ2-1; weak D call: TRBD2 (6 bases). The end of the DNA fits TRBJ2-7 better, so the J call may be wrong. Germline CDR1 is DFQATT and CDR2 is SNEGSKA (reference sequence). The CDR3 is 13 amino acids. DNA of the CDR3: TGCAGTGCTAGACCGGGAGCCCTCAATGAGCAGTACTTC. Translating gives CSARPGALNEQYF.

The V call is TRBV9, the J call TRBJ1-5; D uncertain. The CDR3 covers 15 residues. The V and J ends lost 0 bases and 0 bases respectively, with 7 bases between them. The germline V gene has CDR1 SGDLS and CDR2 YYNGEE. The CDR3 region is CASSVEGNSNQPQHF. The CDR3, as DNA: TGTGCCAGCAGCGTAGAGGGTAATAGCAATCAGCCCCAGCATTTT.